A single sample gave rise to the 10 T cell receptor beta chains below, sequenced in a study of beta chain features in type 1 diabetes. No antigen has been assigned to these receptors. Study results and limitations: Patients with Type 1 diabetes showed moderately but significantly shorter TCRB CDR3s in all four CD4+ subsets.

cDNA synthesis used the whole RNA isolate, giving expressed TCRB sequences. Method: immunoSEQ multiplex PCR; TCRdb's copy keeps in-frame clones and lacks some. The repertoire consists of 600,000 to 750,000 clones, with around an eighth occurring once and the leading ten covering more than 0.095%. The sample taken for sequencing was naive CD4+ T cells from blood. The receptors stem from a man between 25 and 39 years old with type 1 diabetes.

This clone has only a few counts. The chain is built from TRBV27 and TRBJ2-1; D is ambiguous. This CDR3 is built from 10 residues. CDR1 and CDR2 (germline): MNHEY, SMNVEV (reference sequence). V dropped 8 bases and J dropped 6 bases, with 5 bases sitting between them. As DNA, the CDR3 is TGTGCCAGCGGGCTCAATGAGCAGTTCTTC. It codes for CASGLNEQFF.

The chain couples TRBV7-6 to TRBJ1-4; a weak D match, TRBD1 (5 bases). In germline, CDR1 is SGHVS, CDR2 FNYEAQ. V was trimmed by 3 bases and J by 7 bases, leaving 12 bases between them. This CDR3 spans 14 amino acids. This chain's CDR3 is CASSLRRGSEKLFF. CDR3 DNA: TGTGCCAGCAGCTTGCGAAGGGGTAGTGAAAAACTGTTTTTT.

CDR3 sequence: CASSAGRNEKLFF. CDR3 sequence (DNA): TGTGCCAGCAGCGCGGGCCGAAATGAAAAACTGTTTTTT. The genes are TRBV9 and TRBJ1-4; D unresolved. This CDR3 region has 13 residues. Germline V gives CDR1 SGDLS, CDR2 YYNGEE. V was clipped by 3 bases and J by 5 bases, with 8 bases between them.

This sequence joins TRBV9 and TRBJ1-2; 10 positions match TRBD1. CDR3 length equals 15 residues. V lost 4 bases, J lost 2 bases, and 5 bases stayed unmatched. The V gene's germline CDR1 is SGDLS and CDR2 YYNGEE. CDR3 nucleotides: TGTGCCAGCAGCCCGGGACAGGGGCTAAACTATGGCTACACCTTC. Amino acid sequence: CASSPGQGLNYGYTF.

This clone has more than one count but fewer than ten. The chain is built from TRBV7-9 and TRBJ2-7; D is possibly TRBD1 (6 bases). The CDR3 has 18 residues. The V end lost 5 bases, the J end lost 0 bases, and 23 bases lay between the germline ends. Germline-derived CDR1 and CDR2 are SEHNR and FQNEAQ (reference sequence). CDR3 nucleotide sequence: TGTGCCAGCAGCGCTATAAGAGTCGGGACACGTAACTCCTACGAGCAGTACTTC. Amino acids: CASSAIRVGTRNSYEQYF.

This clone was detected a few times. This chain's CDR3 is CASTEGTPSGNTIYF. DNA for the CDR3: TGTGCCAGCACCGAGGGGACACCCTCTGGAAACACCATATATTTT. The V call is TRBV18, the J call TRBJ1-3; D possibly corresponds to TRBD1 (6 bases). CDR1 is KGHSH and CDR2 is LQKENI in the germline V gene. Trimming shortened V by 8 bases and J by 0 bases, and 14 bases separated the two germline ends. The CDR3 contains 15 residues.

A few counts support this clone. The J gene is TRBJ1-5, the V gene TRBV2, with D unresolved. V was shortened by 4 bases and J by 4 bases, with 14 bases between the two germline ends. This CDR3 is 15 amino acids long. Germline V gene data show CDR1 as SNHLY and CDR2 as FYNNEI. The CDR3 region is CASSGRGGPNQPQHF. The CDR3 DNA reads as TGTGCCAGCAGTGGTCGCGGAGGGCCTAATCAGCCCCAGCATTTT.

The chain is built from TRBV12-5 and TRBJ2-2; D unclear. The CDR3 runs 15 residues. Germline CDR1 LGHNT, CDR2 FRNRAP. V lost 7 bases and J lost 4, with 16 bases in between. CDR3 DNA sequence: TGTGCTAGTGCCCCGCAGGTGGCCGGCACCGGGGAGCTGTTTTTT. Its protein product is CASAPQVAGTGELFF.

This rearrangement joins TRBV10-3 to TRBJ2-5; 10 nucleotides align to TRBD2. Germline lookup yields CDR1 ENHRY and CDR2 SYGVKD. V shed 3 bases, J shed 2 bases, and the junction held 3 bases outside the gene matches. The CDR3 has 15 amino acids. CDR3 in DNA: TGTGCCATCAGTGATAGGACTAGCGGTCAAGAGACCCAGTACTTC. It encodes CAISDRTSGQETQYF.

V gene TRBV7-2 combines with J gene TRBJ2-1; D ambiguous. Trimming pared 2 bases from V and 0 bases from J, leaving 11 bases between. The CDR3 loop spans 16 amino acids. From germline, CDR1 is SGHTA and CDR2 FQGNSA. The CDR3: CASSLTTESSYNEQFF. The CDR3 DNA is TGTGCCAGCAGCTTAACTACAGAGAGCTCCTACAATGAGCAGTTCTTC.